Following are 10 T cell receptor beta chains from one sample sequenced in a study of shared clonotypes between healthy human individuals. Assay used: immunoSEQ multiplex PCR; TCRdb lists only in-frame clones, some missing. The table records about 490,000 clones, less than 80% of them present only once. Sample: PBMCs. Source of these receptors: a woman in her 40s in good health. Some clones in this sample may be carry-over from other donors' samples.

V usage is TRBV5-1 and J usage is TRBJ1-1, with D possibly matching TRBD1 (5 bases). With 4 bases removed from V and 1 base from J, the gap between germline ends came to 8 bases. Germline assignment: CDR1 SGHRS and CDR2 YFSETQ. This CDR3 has 13 amino acids. CDR3: CASSTGQNTEAFF. The CDR3 DNA reads TGCGCCAGCAGCACCGGACAGAACACTGAAGCTTTCTTT.

This rearrangement joins TRBV2 to TRBJ2-2, with D tentatively TRBD2 (5 bases). Trimming pared 6 bases from V and 4 bases from J, leaving 15 bases between. The CDR3 totals 15 residues. In germline, CDR1 is SNHLY, CDR2 FYNNEI. CDR3 DNA: TGTGCCAGCAGCGAACTAAGACGGGGCACCGGGGAGCTGTTTTTT. As protein: CASSELRRGTGELFF.

This clone was detected a few times. The genes are TRBV6-1 and TRBJ2-2; a possible D gene is TRBD1 (6 bases). Germline lookup yields CDR1 MNHNS and CDR2 SASEGT. The CDR3 consists of 14 residues. V was trimmed by 6 bases and J by 3 bases, leaving 11 bases between them. The CDR3 DNA reads TGTGCCAGCAGGGGCAGGGGTGACACCGGGGAGCTGTTTTTT. It translates to CASRGRGDTGELFF.

This clone was detected many times. Other DNA sequences of this sample code for an identical CDR3. The chain joins TRBV30 to TRBJ1-2; D is unresolved. Trimming took 4 bases from V and 3 from J, leaving 12 bases between them. CDR1 is GTSNPN, CDR2 SVGIG, per germline (reference sequence). The CDR3 covers 13 residues. In DNA form, the CDR3 reads TGTGCCTGGACCAAGGGTGGCGACTATGGCTACACCTTC. It translates to CAWTKGGDYGYTF. Together with reference TRBV30 and TRBJ1-2, the CDR3 gives the full variable domain: SQTIHQWPATLVQPVGSPLSLECTVEGTSNPNLYWYRQAAGRGLQLLFYSVGIGQISSEVPQNLSASRPQDRQFILSSKKLLLSDSGFYLCAWTKGGDYGYTFGSGTRLTVV.

The rearrangement links TRBV5-1 to TRBJ2-1, with D unclear. The V gene's germline CDR1 is SGHRS and CDR2 YFSETQ. The length of the CDR3 is 16 residues. The V end lost 0 bases, the J end lost 6 bases, and 16 bases lay between the germline ends. The chain's CDR3 is CASSLDPNSLVNEQFF. The CDR3 DNA is TGCGCCAGCAGCTTGGACCCGAACAGCCTGGTCAATGAGCAGTTCTTC.

A few counts support this clone. The chain has TRBV18 and TRBJ2-5, with D possibly being TRBD2 (5 bases). The V gene's germline CDR1 is KGHSH and CDR2 LQKENI. This CDR3 contains 13 residues. V gave up 6 bases and J gave up 0 bases, with 8 bases separating them. The CDR3 coding sequence is TGTGCCAGCTCGGAGCGGAACCAAGAGACCCAGTACTTC. This gives the protein CASSERNQETQYF.

The chain recombines TRBV7-9 with TRBJ1-6; D is ambiguous. The CDR3 covers 15 residues. Germline V lookup: CDR1 SEHNR, CDR2 FQNEAQ (reference sequence). Between the trimmed V and J ends, which lost 6 bases and 10 bases, there was a span of 19 bases. CDR3 in DNA: TGTGCCAGCAGGCCGGGAGGATCGGTCGGGTCACCCCTCCACTTT. Residues: CASRPGGSVGSPLHF.

This clone was detected ten times or more. The same CDR3 can be traced to other DNA sequences in this sample. The rearrangement links TRBV29-1 to TRBJ2-7; D perhaps matches TRBD2 (5 bases). V lost 0 bases to trimming and J lost 7 bases, with 10 bases between them. Germline assignment: CDR1 SQVTM and CDR2 ANQGSEA. This CDR3 contains 12 residues. The CDR3 nucleotides read TGCAGCGTTGAAGAGGGAGCTGGAGAGCAGTACTTC. This codes for CSVEEGAGEQYF.

V is TRBV7-9 and J is TRBJ2-2; D is uncertain. The CDR3 contains 15 residues. V was trimmed by 1 base and J by 0 bases, leaving 6 bases between them. The germline gives CDR1 SEHNR, CDR2 FQNEAQ (reference sequence). CDR3 region: CASSLDRPNTGELFF. Here the CDR3 DNA reads TGTGCCAGCAGCTTAGACAGACCGAACACCGGGGAGCTGTTTTTT.

The CDR3 DNA sequence: TGTGCCAGCAGCTTAGTACGGTGGGGGCTCACTGAAGCTTTCTTT. Residues: CASSLVRWGLTEAFF. The V call is TRBV7-2, the J call TRBJ1-1; D is perhaps TRBD1 (6 bases). Trimming removed 1 base from V and 4 bases from J, with 13 bases in between. This CDR3 region has 15 residues. Germline-derived CDR1 and CDR2 are SGHTA and FQGNSA. The full variable domain, its missing parts supplied by reference TRBV7-2 and TRBJ1-1, is GAGVSQSPSNKVTEKGKDVELRCDPISGHTALYWYRQSLGQGLEFLIYFQGNSAPDKSGLPSDRFSAERTGGSVSTLTIQRTQQEDSAVYLCASSLVRWGLTEAFFGQGTRLTVV.